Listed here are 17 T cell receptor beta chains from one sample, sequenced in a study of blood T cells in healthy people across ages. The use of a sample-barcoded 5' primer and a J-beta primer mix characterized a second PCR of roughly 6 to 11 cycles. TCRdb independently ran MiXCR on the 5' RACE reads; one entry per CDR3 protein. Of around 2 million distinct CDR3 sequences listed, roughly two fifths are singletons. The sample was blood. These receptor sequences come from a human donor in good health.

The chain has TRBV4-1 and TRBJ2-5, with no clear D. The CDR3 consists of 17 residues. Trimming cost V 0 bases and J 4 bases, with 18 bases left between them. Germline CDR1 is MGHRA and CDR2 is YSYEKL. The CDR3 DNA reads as TGCGCCAGCAGCCAAGAAGATGGATTTCCCTCGGGAGAGACCCAGTACTTC. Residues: CASSQEDGFPSGETQYF.

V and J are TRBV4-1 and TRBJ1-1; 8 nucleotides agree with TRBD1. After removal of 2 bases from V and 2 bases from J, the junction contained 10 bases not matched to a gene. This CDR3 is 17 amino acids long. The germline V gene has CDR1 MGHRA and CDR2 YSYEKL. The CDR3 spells CASSQPQYRGINTEAFF. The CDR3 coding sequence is TGCGCCAGCAGCCAACCCCAGTACAGGGGGATAAACACTGAAGCTTTCTTT.

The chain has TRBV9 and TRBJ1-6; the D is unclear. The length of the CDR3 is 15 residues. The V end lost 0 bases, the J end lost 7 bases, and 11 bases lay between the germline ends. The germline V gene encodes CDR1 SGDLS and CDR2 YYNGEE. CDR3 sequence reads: CASSVGRQQNSPLHF. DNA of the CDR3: TGTGCCAGCAGCGTAGGAAGGCAGCAAAATTCACCCCTCCACTTT.

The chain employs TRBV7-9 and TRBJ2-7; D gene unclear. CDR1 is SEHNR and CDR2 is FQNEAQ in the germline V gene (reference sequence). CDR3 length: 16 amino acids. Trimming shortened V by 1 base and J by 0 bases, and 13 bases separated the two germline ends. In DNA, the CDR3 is TGTGCCAGCAGCTTAGAGGCTGGTTTCAGCTCCTACGAGCAGTACTTC. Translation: CASSLEAGFSSYEQYF.

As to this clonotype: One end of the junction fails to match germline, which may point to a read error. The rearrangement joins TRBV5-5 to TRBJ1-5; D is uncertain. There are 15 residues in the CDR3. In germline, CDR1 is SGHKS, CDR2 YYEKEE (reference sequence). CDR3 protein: CTSSRVTHSNQPQHF. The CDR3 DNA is TGTACCAGCAGCCGTGTGACGCACAGCAATCAGCCCCAGCATTTT. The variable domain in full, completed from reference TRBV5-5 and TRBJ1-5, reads DAGVTQSPTHLIKTRGQQVTLRCSPISGHKSVSWYQQVLGQGPQFIFQYYEKEERGRGNFPDRFSARQFPNYSSELNVNALLLGDSALYLCTSSRVTHSNQPQHFGDGTRLSIL.

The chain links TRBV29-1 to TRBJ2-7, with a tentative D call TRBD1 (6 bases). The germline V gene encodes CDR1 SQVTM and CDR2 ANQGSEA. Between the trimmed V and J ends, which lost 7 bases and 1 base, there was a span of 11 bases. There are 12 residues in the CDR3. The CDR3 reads CSAGQKSYEQYF. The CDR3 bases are TGCAGCGCAGGACAGAAATCCTACGAGCAGTACTTC.

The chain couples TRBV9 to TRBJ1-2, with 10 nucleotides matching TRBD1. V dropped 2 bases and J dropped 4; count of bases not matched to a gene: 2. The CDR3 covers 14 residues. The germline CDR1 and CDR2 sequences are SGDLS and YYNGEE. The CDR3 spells CASSVRQGAYGYTF. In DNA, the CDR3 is TGTGCCAGCAGCGTCCGACAGGGGGCCTATGGCTACACCTTC.

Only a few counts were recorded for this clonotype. The CDR3 sequence: CASSPLTAVYEQYF. CDR3 coding DNA: TGTGCCAGCAGCCCATTGACGGCCGTCTACGAGCAGTACTTC. The chain combines TRBV28 with TRBJ2-7, with D hard to call. In germline, CDR1 is MDHEN, CDR2 SYDVKM. Trimming left V 6 bases short and J 3 bases short, with 15 bases between. The CDR3 spans 14 residues.

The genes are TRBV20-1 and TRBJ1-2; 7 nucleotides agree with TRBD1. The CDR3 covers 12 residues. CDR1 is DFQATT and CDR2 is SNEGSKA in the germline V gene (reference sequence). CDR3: CSYRDSLYGYTF. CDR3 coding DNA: TGCAGCTACCGGGACAGCCTCTATGGCTACACCTTC.

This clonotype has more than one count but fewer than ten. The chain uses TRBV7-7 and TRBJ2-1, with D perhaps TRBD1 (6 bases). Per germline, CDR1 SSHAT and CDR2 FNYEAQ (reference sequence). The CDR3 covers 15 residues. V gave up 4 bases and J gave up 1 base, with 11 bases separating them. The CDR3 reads CASSSTGTSYNEQFF. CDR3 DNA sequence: TGTGCCAGCAGCTCCACCGGGACATCCTACAATGAGCAGTTCTTC.

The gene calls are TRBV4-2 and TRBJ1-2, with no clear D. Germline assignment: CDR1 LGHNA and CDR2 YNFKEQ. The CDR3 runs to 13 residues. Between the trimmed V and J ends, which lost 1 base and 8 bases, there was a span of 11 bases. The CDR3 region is CASSQVKGTGYTF. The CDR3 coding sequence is TGTGCCAGCAGCCAAGTTAAGGGAACCGGCTACACCTTC.

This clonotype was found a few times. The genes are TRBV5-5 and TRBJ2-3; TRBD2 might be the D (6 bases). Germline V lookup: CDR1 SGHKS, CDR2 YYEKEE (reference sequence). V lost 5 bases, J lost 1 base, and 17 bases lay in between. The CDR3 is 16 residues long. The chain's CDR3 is CASSERDSQGTDTQYF. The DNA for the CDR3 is TGTGCCAGCAGTGAAAGGGACTCCCAGGGCACAGATACGCAGTATTTT.

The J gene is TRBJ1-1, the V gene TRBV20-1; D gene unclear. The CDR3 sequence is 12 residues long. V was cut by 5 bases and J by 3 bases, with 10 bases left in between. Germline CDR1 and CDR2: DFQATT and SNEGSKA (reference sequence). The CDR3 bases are TGCAGTGCTCGAACACGGTACACTGAAGCTTTCTTT. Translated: CSARTRYTEAFF.

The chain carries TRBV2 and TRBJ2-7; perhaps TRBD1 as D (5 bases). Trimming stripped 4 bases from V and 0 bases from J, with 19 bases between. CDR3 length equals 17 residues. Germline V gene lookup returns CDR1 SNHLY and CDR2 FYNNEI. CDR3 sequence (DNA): TGTGCCAGCAGTGCCACCTCCCAGACAGTGAGCTCCTACGAGCAGTACTTC. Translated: CASSATSQTVSSYEQYF.

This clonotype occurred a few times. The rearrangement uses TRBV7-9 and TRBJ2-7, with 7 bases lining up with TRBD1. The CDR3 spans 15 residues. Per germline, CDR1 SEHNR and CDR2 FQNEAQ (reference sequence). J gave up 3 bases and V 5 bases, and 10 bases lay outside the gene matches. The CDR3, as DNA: TGTGCCAGCAGCCCGACAGGGCCCTTCCTCTACGAGCAGTACTTC. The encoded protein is CASSPTGPFLYEQYF.

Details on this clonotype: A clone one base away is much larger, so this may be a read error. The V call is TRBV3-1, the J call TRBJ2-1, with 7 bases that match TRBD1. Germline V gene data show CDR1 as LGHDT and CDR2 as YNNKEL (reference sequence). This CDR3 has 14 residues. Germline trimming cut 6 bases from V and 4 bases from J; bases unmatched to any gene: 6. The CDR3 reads CASRPGTVYNEQFF. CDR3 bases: TGTGCCAGCAGACCCGGGACAGTATACAATGAGCAGTTCTTC.

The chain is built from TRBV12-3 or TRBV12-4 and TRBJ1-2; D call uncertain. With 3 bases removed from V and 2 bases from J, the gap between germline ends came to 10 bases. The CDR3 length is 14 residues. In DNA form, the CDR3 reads TGTGCCAGCAGTTTCCGTACCTCAAACTATGGCTACACCTTC. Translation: CASSFRTSNYGYTF.